This is a list of T cell receptor beta chains from one sample in a study of beta chain features in type 1 diabetes. The table came from immunoSEQ multiplex PCR; TCRdb's copy has only in-frame clones and leaves some out. Among around 500,000 clones listed, over 10% were seen once. The sequencing sample was made of naive CD4+ T cells from blood. The receptors derive from a woman under 30 in good health. CDR3s include the opening cysteine and the closing phenylalanine or tryptophan. The D gene is left open where the match is weak. Part of the rows lack a size; the others show once, few, many or a class for expanded clones.

>TRBV6-1|-|few|TRBJ2-7
CASFRTTAYEQYF
TGTGCCAGCTTTCGGACTACCGCCTACGAGCAGTACTTC
>TRBV5-1|TRBD2|few|TRBJ2-5
CASSLVSGGSRETQYF
TGCGCCAGCAGCTTGGTTAGCGGGGGGTCCCGGGAGACCCAGTACTTC
>TRBV30|-|few|TRBJ1-3
CAWTTSGVRSGNTIYF
TGTGCCTGGACTACCTCAGGGGTCCGCTCTGGAAACACCATATATTTT
>TRBV18|-|-|TRBJ2-5
CASSPPSRRETQYF
TGTGCCAGCTCACCACCGAGTAGGAGGGAGACCCAGTACTTC
>TRBV9|TRBD2|few|TRBJ2-5
CASSPTGASGSVREETQYF
TGTGCCAGCAGCCCCACCGGGGCTAGCGGGAGCGTGAGAGAAGAGACCCAGTACTTC
>TRBV2|-|few|TRBJ2-3
CASSLLVVDTQYF
TGTGCCAGCAGCCTTCTCGTCGTAGATACGCAGTATTTT
>TRBV9|TRBD1|many|TRBJ2-3
CASTRGTGGTDTQYF
TGTGCCAGCACCCGTGGGACAGGGGGCACAGATACGCAGTATTTT
>TRBV9|TRBD2|few|TRBJ2-1
CASSPRVAGVNEQFF
TGTGCCAGCAGCCCCCGGGTAGCGGGAGTCAATGAGCAGTTCTTC
>TRBV7-9|-|few|TRBJ1-4
CASSLGKGEKLFF
TGTGCCAGCAGCTTAGGAAAGGGTGAAAAACTGTTTTTT
>TRBV2|-|few|TRBJ2-6
CASSDVPEANVLTF
TGTGCCAGCAGTGATGTGCCTGAGGCCAACGTCCTGACTTTC
>TRBV11-1|-|-|TRBJ2-1
CASSSIALNEQFF
TGTGCCAGCAGCTCAATAGCTTTAAATGAGCAGTTCTTC
>TRBV11-2|-|-|TRBJ2-3
CASSWDSSTDTQYF
TGTGCCAGCAGCTGGGACTCATCGACAGATACGCAGTATTTT